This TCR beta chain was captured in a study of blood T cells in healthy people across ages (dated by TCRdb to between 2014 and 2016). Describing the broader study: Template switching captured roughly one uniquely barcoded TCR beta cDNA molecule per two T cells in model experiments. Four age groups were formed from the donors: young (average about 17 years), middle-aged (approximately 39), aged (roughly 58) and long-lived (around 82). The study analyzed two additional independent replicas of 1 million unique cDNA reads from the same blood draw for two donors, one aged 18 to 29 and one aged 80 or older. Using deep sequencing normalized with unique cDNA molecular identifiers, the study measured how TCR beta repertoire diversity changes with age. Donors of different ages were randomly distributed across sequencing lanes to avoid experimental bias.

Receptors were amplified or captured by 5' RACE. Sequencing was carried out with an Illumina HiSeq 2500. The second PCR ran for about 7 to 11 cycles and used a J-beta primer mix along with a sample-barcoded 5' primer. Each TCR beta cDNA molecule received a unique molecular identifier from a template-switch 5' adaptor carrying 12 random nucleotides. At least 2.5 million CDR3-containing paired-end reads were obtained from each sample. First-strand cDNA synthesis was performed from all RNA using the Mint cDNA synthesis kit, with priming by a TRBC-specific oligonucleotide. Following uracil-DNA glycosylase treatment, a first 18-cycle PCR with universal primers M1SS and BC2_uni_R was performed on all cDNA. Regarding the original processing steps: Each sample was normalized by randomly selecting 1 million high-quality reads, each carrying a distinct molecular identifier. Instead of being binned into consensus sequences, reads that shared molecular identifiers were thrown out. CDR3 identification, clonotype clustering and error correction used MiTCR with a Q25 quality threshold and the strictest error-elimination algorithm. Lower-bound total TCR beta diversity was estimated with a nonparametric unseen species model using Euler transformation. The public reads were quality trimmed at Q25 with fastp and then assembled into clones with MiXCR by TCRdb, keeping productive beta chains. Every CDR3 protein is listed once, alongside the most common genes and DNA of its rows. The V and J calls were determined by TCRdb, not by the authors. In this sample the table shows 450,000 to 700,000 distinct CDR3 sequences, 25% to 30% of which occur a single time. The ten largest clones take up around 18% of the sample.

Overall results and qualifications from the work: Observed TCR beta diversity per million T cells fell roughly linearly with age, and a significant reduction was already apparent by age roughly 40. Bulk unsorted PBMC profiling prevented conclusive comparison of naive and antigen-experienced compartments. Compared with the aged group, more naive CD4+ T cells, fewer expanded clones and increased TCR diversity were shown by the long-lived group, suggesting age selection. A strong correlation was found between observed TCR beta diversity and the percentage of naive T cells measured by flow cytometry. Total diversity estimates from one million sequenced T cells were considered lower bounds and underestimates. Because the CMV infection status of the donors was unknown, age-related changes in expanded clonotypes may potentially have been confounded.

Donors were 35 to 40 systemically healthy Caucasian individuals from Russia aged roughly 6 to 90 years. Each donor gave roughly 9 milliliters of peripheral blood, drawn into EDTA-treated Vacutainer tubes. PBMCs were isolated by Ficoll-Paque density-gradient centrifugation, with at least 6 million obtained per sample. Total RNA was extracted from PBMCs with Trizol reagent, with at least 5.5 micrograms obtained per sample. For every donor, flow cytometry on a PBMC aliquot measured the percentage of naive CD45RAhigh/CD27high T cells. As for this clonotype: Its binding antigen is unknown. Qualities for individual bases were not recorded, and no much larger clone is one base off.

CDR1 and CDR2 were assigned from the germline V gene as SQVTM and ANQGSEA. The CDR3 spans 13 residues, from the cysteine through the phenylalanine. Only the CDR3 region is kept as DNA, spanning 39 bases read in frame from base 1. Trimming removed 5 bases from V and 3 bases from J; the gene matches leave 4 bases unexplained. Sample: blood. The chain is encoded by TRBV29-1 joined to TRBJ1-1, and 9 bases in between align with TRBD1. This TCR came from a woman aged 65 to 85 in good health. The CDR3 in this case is CSVTGQGYTEAFF. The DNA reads TGCAGCGTTACGGGACAGGGATACACTGAAGCTTTCTTT.